This T cell receptor (beta chain) originates from a study of T cell changes during pregnancy in multiple sclerosis. Generated by immunoSEQ multiplex PCR, the TCRdb table keeps only in-frame clones and is missing some. The table lists approximately 100,000 clones, roughly nine tenths of them singletons. Trimming removed 2 bases from V and 5 bases from J, with 10 bases in between. Per germline, CDR1 SGHRS and CDR2 YFSETQ. This CDR3 is built from 13 residues. The chain has TRBV5-1 and TRBJ1-1; D is undetermined. This receptor was taken from a female donor with multiple sclerosis, enrolled in a pregnancy study. The source was peripheral blood, collected in the second trimester of pregnancy. The CDR3 is CASSLTRSTEAFF. The CDR3 DNA follows: TGCGCCAGCAGCTTAACAAGATCGACTGAAGCTTTCTTT.